The 27 T cell receptor beta chains below come from one sample, sequenced in a study of Ad26.COV2.S vaccination and SARS-CoV-2 variants. TCRdb's table, derived via immunoSEQ multiplex PCR, lists solely in-frame clones and lacks some. The table shows about 350,000 clones, with around 89% occurring only once. Indicated treatment: 19 received Ad26.COV2.S at low or high dose, single or two shots; five or six received placebo; per-sample allocation not given. Material that was analyzed had been drawn on day 63 after the first vaccine or placebo injection. Specimen: peripheral blood, collected in a trial of Ad26.COV2.S vaccine versus placebo. The source is a person between 18 and 59 years old who received the Ad26.COV2.S COVID-19 vaccine or a placebo.

The chain links TRBV5-4 to TRBJ1-2, with 7 bases fitting TRBD1. The CDR3 runs to 13 residues. The J segment lost 7 bases and the V segment lost 0 bases, leaving 3 bases of the junction unmatched. Per the germline V gene, CDR1 is SGHNT and CDR2 is YYREEE (reference sequence). The CDR3 DNA reads TGTGCCAGCAGCTTGGGACAGGGCTCTGGCTACACCTTC. This sequence encodes CASSLGQGSGYTF. The full variable domain, in which reference TRBV5-4 and TRBJ1-2 provide the parts outside the CDR3, is ETGVTQSPTHLIKTRGQQVTLRCSSQSGHNTVSWYQQALGQGPQFIFQYYREEENGRGNFPPRFSGLQFPNYSSELNVNALELDDSALYLCASSLGQGSGYTFGSGTRLTVV.

V usage is TRBV18 and J usage is TRBJ1-4, with 9 bases that match TRBD1. CDR3 size: 14 residues. Germline V gene lookup returns CDR1 KGHSH and CDR2 LQKENI. The J segment lost 8 bases and the V segment lost 3 bases, leaving 4 bases of the junction unmatched. The CDR3 nucleotides are TGTGCCAGCTCACCGGGACAGGGCCTAGAAAAACTGTTTTTT. This translates into CASSPGQGLEKLFF.

This clone was seen just once. V gene TRBV27 combines with J gene TRBJ1-2, with TRBD1 matching over 7 bases. J lost 8 bases, V lost 6 bases, and 6 bases had no gene match. CDR1 and CDR2 from the germline V gene are MNHEY and SMNVEV (reference sequence). There are 12 residues in the CDR3. The CDR3 region has the DNA TGTGCCAGCAGCAACAGGGGTGAAGGCTACACCTTC. It encodes CASSNRGEGYTF.

The genes are TRBV6-1 and TRBJ1-2, with no clear D. Germline CDR1 MNHNS, CDR2 SASEGT. Trimming cost V 4 bases and J 3 bases, with 12 bases left between them. The CDR3 extends over 14 amino acids. The CDR3 sequence: CASSGYPSDYGYTF. In DNA form, the CDR3 reads TGTGCCAGCAGTGGATATCCGAGCGACTATGGCTACACCTTC.

The chain joins TRBV27 to TRBJ2-1; D ambiguous. This CDR3 comprises 16 residues. V lost 4 bases and J 1 base, leaving 14 bases between the germline ends. CDR1 and CDR2 from the germline V gene are MNHEY and SMNVEV (reference sequence). CDR3 coding DNA: TGTGCCAGCAGTTCCCCATTGAGGCAGTCCTACAATGAGCAGTTCTTC. Translation: CASSSPLRQSYNEQFF.

As for this clone: The sample carries other DNA sequences with the same CDR3. The chain has TRBV28 and TRBJ1-1, with 8 bases identical to TRBD1. The CDR3 length is 15 residues. CDR1 MDHEN and CDR2 SYDVKM come from the germline V gene. The V and J ends lost 5 bases and 0 bases, in that order; junction bases with no gene match: 5. The CDR3 loop reads CASSPGQGMNTEAFF. CDR3 sequence (DNA): TGTGCCAGCAGTCCCGGACAGGGAATGAACACTGAAGCTTTCTTT. The full variable domain, rest sourced from reference TRBV28 and TRBJ1-1, is DVKVTQSSRYLVKRTGEKVFLECVQDMDHENMFWYRQDPGLGLRLIYFSYDVKMKEKGDIPEGYSVSREKKERFSLILESASTNQTSMYLCASSPGQGMNTEAFFGQGTRLTVV.

This chain uses TRBV9 with TRBJ2-7, with TRBD1 matching over 9 bases. Germline V gives CDR1 SGDLS, CDR2 YYNGEE. CDR3 size: 14 residues. V was pared by 0 bases and J by 4 bases, with 2 bases of the junction left unmatched. CDR3 in DNA: TGTGCCAGCAGCGTAGCCGGGACAGGGTACGAGCAGTACTTC. It specifies CASSVAGTGYEQYF.

Comment on this clone: The identical CDR3 is also encoded by other nucleotide sequences in the sample. V usage is TRBV19 and J usage is TRBJ1-1; D gene uncertain. The germline CDR1 and CDR2 sequences are LNHDA and SQIVND (reference sequence). Trimming cost V 5 bases and J 2 bases, with 12 bases left between them. The CDR3 covers 14 residues. The CDR3 loop is CASSPRTANTEAFF. The CDR3 nucleotides read TGTGCCAGTAGTCCCCGGACGGCTAACACTGAAGCTTTCTTT.

The chain couples TRBV7-2 to TRBJ2-7; 8 bases fit TRBD1. J gave up 3 bases and V 2 bases, and 6 bases lay outside the gene matches. Germline V gives CDR1 SGHTA, CDR2 FQGNSA. The CDR3 spans 15 residues. DNA of the CDR3: TGTGCCAGCAGCTTAAGTATCGGGACAGGCTACGAGCAGTACTTC. Translation gives CASSLSIGTGYEQYF.

This rearrangement joins TRBV6-2 or TRBV6-3 to TRBJ1-5; D ambiguous. The V and J ends lost 0 bases and 6 bases respectively, with 9 bases between them. Germline V gene sequence: CDR1 MNHEY, CDR2 SVGEGT. The CDR3 sequence is 14 residues long. CDR3 sequence reads: CASSYSNPIQPQHF. CDR3 DNA sequence: TGTGCCAGCAGTTACTCGAACCCGATTCAGCCCCAGCATTTT.

This chain connects TRBV27 to TRBJ2-1; D is perhaps TRBD1 (5 bases). The CDR3 has 15 amino acids. The germline V and J ends were trimmed by 3 bases and 7 bases, with 16 bases remaining between them. CDR1 and CDR2 from the germline V gene are MNHEY and SMNVEV (reference sequence). CDR3 loop: CASSFPRQGLNEQFF. The DNA of the CDR3 is TGTGCCAGCAGTTTCCCGCGGCAGGGTTTGAATGAGCAGTTCTTC.

J is TRBJ1-5 and V is TRBV19; 9 nucleotides match TRBD1. Germline loops: CDR1 LNHDA, CDR2 SQIVND (reference sequence). This CDR3 comprises 14 residues. V shed 4 bases and J 5 bases; nucleotides not matched to a gene: 3. The CDR3 DNA reads TGTGCCAGTAGTACGTGGACAGGGGATCAGCCCCAGCATTTT. Translating it yields CASSTWTGDQPQHF.

This clone was detected only once. The gene calls are TRBV19 and TRBJ2-1, with D hard to call. CDR3 length: 13 amino acids. The V end lost 5 bases, the J end lost 6 bases, and 11 bases lay between the germline ends. In germline, CDR1 is LNHDA, CDR2 SQIVND (reference sequence). DNA of the CDR3: TGTGCCAGTAGTTCAGCCCTATCCAATGAGCAGTTCTTC. Translation gives CASSSALSNEQFF.

The V and J genes are TRBV2 and TRBJ2-4, with D uncertain. Germline V CDR1 and CDR2: SNHLY, FYNNEI. The CDR3 is 14 residues long. With 5 bases removed from V and 0 bases from J, the gap between germline ends came to 8 bases. The CDR3 nucleotides read TGTGCCAGCAGTTACAGTCTAGCCAAAAACATTCAGTACTTC. It is translated as CASSYSLAKNIQYF.

The chain uses TRBV6-1 and TRBJ2-5; 15 positions agree with TRBD2. V lost 1 base to trimming and J lost 5 bases; unmatched junction nucleotides: 5. The germline CDR1 and CDR2 sequences are MNHNS and SASEGT. CDR3 length: 17 residues. This CDR3 is CASSEGRGTSGRETQYF. CDR3 nucleotide sequence: TGTGCCAGCAGTGAAGGCCGAGGGACTAGCGGGAGGGAGACCCAGTACTTC.

The rearrangement joins TRBV28 to TRBJ2-2; D call uncertain. Per germline, CDR1 MDHEN and CDR2 SYDVKM. The V gene lost 6 bases and the J gene lost 0 bases, with 5 bases spanning the gap. CDR3 length: 13 residues. CDR3 in DNA: TGTGCCAGCAGAGCACCGAACACCGGGGAGCTGTTTTTT. It codes for CASRAPNTGELFF.

The V gene is TRBV9, the J gene TRBJ2-3, with TRBD2 matching over 13 bases. The V gene's germline CDR1 is SGDLS and CDR2 YYNGEE. The junction had 2 bases not matched to a gene; V was cut back by 0 bases and J by 7 bases. The CDR3 length is 15 residues. CDR3 loop: CASSVALAGGNTQYF. In DNA form, the CDR3 reads TGTGCCAGCAGCGTAGCACTAGCGGGGGGGAATACGCAGTATTTT.

The chain uses TRBV27 and TRBJ2-3; D is possibly TRBD2 (7 bases). V was trimmed by 5 bases and J by 2 bases, leaving 20 bases between them. Per germline, CDR1 MNHEY and CDR2 SMNVEV (reference sequence). This CDR3 region has 17 residues. The CDR3 reads CASSPTGGTTSTDTQYF. In nucleotides, the CDR3 is TGTGCCAGCAGTCCGACCGGGGGGACAACATCCACAGATACGCAGTATTTT.

This clone occurred once. The gene calls are TRBV24-1 and TRBJ2-7; D perhaps matches TRBD1 (6 bases). Trimming cost V 4 bases and J 2 bases, with 14 bases left between them. Germline-derived CDR1 and CDR2 are KGHDR and SFDVKD. CDR3 size: 15 residues. CDR3 sequence reads: CATSDKTGQPYEQYF. The CDR3 coding sequence is TGTGCCACCAGTGACAAGACAGGCCAACCCTACGAGCAGTACTTC.

V usage is TRBV7-9 and J usage is TRBJ2-5; D possibly matches TRBD1 or TRBD2 (6 bases each). V lost 4 bases and J lost 4, with 16 bases in between. The CDR3 is 15 residues long. Germline-derived CDR1 and CDR2 are SEHNR and FQNEAQ (reference sequence). This CDR3 reads CASSSTTGRLETQYF. In DNA, the CDR3 is TGTGCCAGCAGCTCGACCACAGGGAGGTTAGAGACCCAGTACTTC.

The chain's CDR3 is CASRGQANTEAFF. The DNA of the CDR3 is TGTGCCAGCAGAGGACAAGCGAACACTGAAGCTTTCTTT. The J gene is TRBJ1-1, the V gene TRBV2; D may be TRBD1 (5 bases). Trimming stripped 6 bases from V and 1 base from J, with 9 bases between. The CDR3 is 13 amino acids. Germline V gene data show CDR1 as SNHLY and CDR2 as FYNNEI. Looking up the rest from reference TRBV2 and TRBJ1-1 gives the full variable domain: EPEVTQTPSHQVTQMGQEVILRCVPISNHLYFYWYRQILGQKVEFLVSFYNNEISEKSEIFDDQFSVERPDGSNFTLKIRSTKLEDSAMYFCASRGQANTEAFFGQGTRLTVV.

This chain joins TRBV18 and TRBJ2-5; 8 bases are a match to TRBD1. Unmatched junction bases numbered 7, after V lost 0 bases and J lost 4 bases. This CDR3 spans 16 amino acids. Germline V gene sequence: CDR1 KGHSH, CDR2 LQKENI. The CDR3 DNA is TGTGCCAGCTCACCACCCCCCGGACAGGGATCAGAGACCCAGTACTTC. Translation gives CASSPPPGQGSETQYF.

This sequence joins TRBV29-1 and TRBJ2-5; D is uncertain. Trimming took 3 bases from V and 2 from J, leaving 7 bases between them. This CDR3 contains 12 residues. The germline gives CDR1 SQVTM, CDR2 ANQGSEA. The CDR3 region is CSVEHFQETQYF. Here the CDR3 DNA reads TGCAGCGTTGAGCACTTTCAAGAGACCCAGTACTTC.

The rearrangement uses TRBV25-1 and TRBJ2-2, with 7 bases aligning to TRBD1. This CDR3 is built from 15 residues. Germline lookup yields CDR1 MGHDK and CDR2 SYGVNS. The V gene end was trimmed by 6 bases and the J gene end by 3 bases; junction bases not matched to a gene: 7. The CDR3 DNA reads as TGTGCCAGCAGGAGAACAGGGGTAGACACCGGGGAGCTGTTTTTT. Protein product: CASRRTGVDTGELFF.

V and J are TRBV5-1 and TRBJ2-1; D may be TRBD1 (6 bases). The CDR3 runs 15 residues. V shed 3 bases and J shed 0 bases, with 10 bases lying between them. In germline, CDR1 is SGHRS, CDR2 YFSETQ. CDR3 sequence reads: CASSSQGSSYNEQFF. The CDR3 DNA follows: TGCGCCAGCAGCTCACAGGGAAGCTCCTACAATGAGCAGTTCTTC.

In this sample, this clone turned up once. J is TRBJ2-2 and V is TRBV7-9; 9 positions agree with TRBD1. V gave up 2 bases and J gave up 5 bases; unmatched junction bases: 6. Germline values: CDR1 SEHNR, CDR2 FQNEAQ (reference sequence). This CDR3 spans 16 amino acids. The CDR3 reads CASSLSGTGRTGELFF. CDR3 nucleotide sequence: TGTGCCAGCAGCTTAAGTGGGACAGGGAGGACCGGGGAGCTGTTTTTT.

This clone has a handful of counts. The chain carries TRBV28 and TRBJ2-7, with D maybe TRBD1 (6 bases). With 4 bases removed from V and 5 bases from J, the gap between germline ends came to 9 bases. The CDR3 sequence is 12 residues long. Looked up from germline, CDR1 is MDHEN and CDR2 is SYDVKM. In DNA, the CDR3 is TGTGCCAGCAGTTCTCCAGGGGACGAGCAGTACTTC. Translation: CASSSPGDEQYF.